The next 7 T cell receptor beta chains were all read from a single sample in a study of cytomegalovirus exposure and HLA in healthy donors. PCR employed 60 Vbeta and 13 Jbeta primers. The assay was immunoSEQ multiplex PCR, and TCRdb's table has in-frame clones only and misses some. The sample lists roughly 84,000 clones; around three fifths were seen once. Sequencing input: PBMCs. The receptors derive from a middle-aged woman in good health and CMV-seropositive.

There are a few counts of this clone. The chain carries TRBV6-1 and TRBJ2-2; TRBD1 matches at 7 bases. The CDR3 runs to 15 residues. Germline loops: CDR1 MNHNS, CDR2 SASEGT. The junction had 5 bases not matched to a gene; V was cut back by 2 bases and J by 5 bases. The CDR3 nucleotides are TGTGCCAGCAGTGAACGGGACAGATATACCGGGGAGCTGTTTTTT. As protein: CASSERDRYTGELFF.

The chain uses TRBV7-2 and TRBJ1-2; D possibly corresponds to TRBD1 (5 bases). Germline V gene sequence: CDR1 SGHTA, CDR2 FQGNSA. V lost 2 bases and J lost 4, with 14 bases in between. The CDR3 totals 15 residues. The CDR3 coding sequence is TGTGCCAGCAGCTTACAGGGCCTCCCTACCTATGGCTACACCTTC. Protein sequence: CASSLQGLPTYGYTF.

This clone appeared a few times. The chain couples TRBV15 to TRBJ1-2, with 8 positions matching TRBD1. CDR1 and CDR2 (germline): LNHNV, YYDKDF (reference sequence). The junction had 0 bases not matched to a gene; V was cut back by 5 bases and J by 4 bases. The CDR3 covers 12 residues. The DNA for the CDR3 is TGTGCCACCAGCGGACAGGGCTATGGCTACACCTTC. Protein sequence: CATSGQGYGYTF.

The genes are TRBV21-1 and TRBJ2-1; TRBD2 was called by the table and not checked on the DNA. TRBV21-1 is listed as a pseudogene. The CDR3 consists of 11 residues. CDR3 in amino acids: CASGSGYEQFF. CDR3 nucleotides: TGTGCCAGCGGTAGCGGTTATGAGCAGTTCTTC.

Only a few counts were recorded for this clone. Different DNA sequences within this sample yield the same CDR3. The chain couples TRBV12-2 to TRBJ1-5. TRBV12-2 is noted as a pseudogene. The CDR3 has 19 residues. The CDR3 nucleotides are TGTGCAAGTCGCTTACTACCCCCGGGGGGGGGTTATAGCAATCAGCCCCAGCATTTT. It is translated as CASRLLPPGGGYSNQPQHF.

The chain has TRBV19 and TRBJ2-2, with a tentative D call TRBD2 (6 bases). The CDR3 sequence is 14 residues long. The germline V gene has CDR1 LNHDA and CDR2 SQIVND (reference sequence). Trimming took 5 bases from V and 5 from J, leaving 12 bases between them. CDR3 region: CASSRTGETGELFF. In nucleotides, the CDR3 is TGTGCCAGTAGTCGTACGGGAGAGACCGGGGAGCTGTTTTTT.

The CDR3 protein is CASSESGGGFQETQYF. CDR3 nucleotide sequence: TGTGCCAGCAGCGAGTCAGGGGGAGGATTCCAAGAGACCCAGTACTTC. The chain uses TRBV28 and TRBJ2-5; weak D call: TRBD1 (7 bases). The CDR3 is 16 residues long. V was cut by 6 bases and J by 1 base, with 18 bases left in between. Germline CDR1 is MDHEN and CDR2 is SYDVKM. Complete variable domain (other parts from reference TRBV28 and TRBJ2-5): DVKVTQSSRYLVKRTGEKVFLECVQDMDHENMFWYRQDPGLGLRLIYFSYDVKMKEKGDIPEGYSVSREKKERFSLILESASTNQTSMYLCASSESGGGFQETQYFGPGTRLLVL.